This passage covers 14 T cell receptor beta chains from one sample sequenced in a study of regulatory T cells in long-lasting Graves disease. Documented time point: newly diagnosed GD, antithyroid drugs for less than 3 months. There was RNA extracted from PBMCs, and the TCR library was made from it. To make TCR beta libraries, researchers used iRepertoire HTBI primers and Arm-PCR of CDR3 regions. Via MiXCR, TCRdb re-called the multiplex PCR reads, giving one row per CDR3 protein. The sample includes 500,000 to 700,000 distinct CDR3 sequences, 16% of them seen just once. This same sample was also part of a study on T cells in Graves' hyperthyroidism and ophthalmopathy.

The specimen comprised peripheral blood mononuclear cells (PBMCs), sampled at new diagnosis, from a patient treated with antithyroid drugs. These receptors were collected from a young woman with Graves disease.

This clonotype was seen ten or more times. The chain has TRBV7-6 and TRBJ2-7; D ambiguous. Germline-derived CDR1 and CDR2 are SGHVS and FNYEAQ. The CDR3 runs 15 residues. The V and J ends lost 0 bases and 2 bases respectively, with 11 bases between them. The CDR3 spells CASSLAQNLAYEQYF. CDR3 sequence (DNA): TGTGCCAGCAGCTTAGCGCAAAACCTAGCCTACGAGCAGTACTTC.

The chain has TRBV11-2 and TRBJ2-2, with no clear D. Trimming left V 3 bases short and J 5 bases short, with 13 bases between. The CDR3 loop spans 15 amino acids. In germline, CDR1 is SGHAT, CDR2 FQNNGV. In nucleotides, the CDR3 is TGTGCCAGCAGCTTTGTTGCCTTAGATACCGGGGAGCTGTTTTTT. This codes for CASSFVALDTGELFF.

This clonotype was detected a few times. The chain combines TRBV2 with TRBJ2-5; D may be TRBD1 or TRBD2 (5 bases each). Germline CDR1 SNHLY, CDR2 FYNNEI. V was cut by 6 bases and J by 4 bases, with 9 bases left in between. CDR3 length: 12 amino acids. In DNA, the CDR3 is TGTGCCAGCAGAATCGGGACAGAGACCCAGTACTTC. The encoded protein is CASRIGTETQYF.

In the case of this clonotype: A far more abundant clone sits one base away, making this likely a read error. The V and J genes are TRBV3-1 and TRBJ1-4, with 7 bases lining up with TRBD1. V gave up 2 bases and J gave up 6 bases; unmatched junction bases: 0. The CDR3 contains 13 residues. Germline lookup yields CDR1 LGHDT and CDR2 YNNKEL (reference sequence). The CDR3 here is CASSQRGHEKLFF. CDR3 in DNA: TGTGCCAGCAGCCAAAGGGGGCATGAAAAACTGTTTTTT.

About this clonotype itself: A much larger clone differs by one base, so this may be a read error. The V call is TRBV20-1, the J call TRBJ2-7; possibly TRBD2 for D (6 bases). The DNA end favors TRBJ2-5, so the J call may be wrong. This CDR3 contains 13 residues. CDR1 is DFQATT, CDR2 SNEGSKA, per germline (reference sequence). Written as DNA, the CDR3 is TGCAGTGCTAGGTTTCCAGGAGGGCAGACCCAGTACTTC. Translation gives CSARFPGGQTQYF.

This clonotype was counted at least ten times. The gene calls are TRBV5-1 and TRBJ2-7; a weak D match, TRBD1 (6 bases). This CDR3 spans 13 amino acids. V was trimmed by 3 bases and J by 8 bases, leaving 15 bases between them. The germline CDR1 and CDR2 sequences are SGHRS and YFSETQ. CDR3 coding DNA: TGCGCCAGCAGCTCGGATCTACAGGGACAGCAGTACTTC. It specifies CASSSDLQGQQYF. The full variable domain, its missing parts supplied by reference TRBV5-1 and TRBJ2-7, is KAGVTQTPRYLIKTRGQQVTLSCSPISGHRSVSWYQQTPGQGLQFLFEYFSETQRNKGNFPGRFSGRQFSNSRSEMNVSTLELGDSALYLCASSSDLQGQQYFGPGTRLTVT.

There are many counts of this clonotype. This chain links TRBV28 with TRBJ1-2; D ambiguous. This CDR3 region has 13 residues. With 9 bases removed from V and 0 bases from J, the gap between germline ends came to 11 bases. Germline CDR1 is MDHEN and CDR2 is SYDVKM. The CDR3, as DNA: TGTGCCAGTCGACCTCAATCTAACTATGGCTACACCTTC. It encodes CASRPQSNYGYTF.

The CDR3 is CATRRTTGANTGELFF. The CDR3 nucleotides read TGTGCCACCAGACGAACGACGGGAGCGAACACCGGGGAGCTGTTTTTT. This chain uses TRBV15 with TRBJ2-2, with a weak D call TRBD2 (6 bases). Trimming took 6 bases from V and 0 from J, leaving 14 bases between them. The CDR3 extends over 16 amino acids. Germline CDR1 is LNHNV and CDR2 is YYDKDF (reference sequence). Full variable domain (missing parts from reference TRBV15 and TRBJ2-2): DAMVIQNPRYQVTQFGKPVTLSCSQTLNHNVMYWYQQKSSQAPKLLFHYYDKDFNNEADTPDNFQSRRPNTSFCFLDIRSPGLGDTAMYLCATRRTTGANTGELFFGEGSRLTVL.

This clonotype was seen ten or more times. The genes are TRBV3-1 and TRBJ1-5; no firm D call. Trimming pared 4 bases from V and 0 bases from J, leaving 4 bases between. Germline lookup yields CDR1 LGHDT and CDR2 YNNKEL (reference sequence). CDR3 length: 13 amino acids. CDR3 nucleotides: TGTGCCAGCAGCCGAGGTAGCAATCAGCCCCAGCATTTT. This translates into CASSRGSNQPQHF. Complete variable domain (other parts from reference TRBV3-1 and TRBJ1-5): DTAVSQTPKYLVTQMGNDKSIKCEQNLGHDTMYWYKQDSKKFLKIMFSYNNKELIINETVPNRFSPKSPDKAHLNLHINSLELGDSAVYFCASSRGSNQPQHFGDGTRLSIL.

The chain combines TRBV29-1 with TRBJ2-1; TRBD1 aligns across 7 bases. This CDR3 is built from 13 residues. Per the germline V gene, CDR1 is SQVTM and CDR2 is ANQGSEA. The trim removed 4 bases at V and 4 bases at J, leaving 4 bases unmatched. The CDR3 loop reads CSVGTGGYNEQFF. CDR3 nucleotide sequence: TGCAGCGTTGGGACAGGCGGTTACAATGAGCAGTTCTTC.

The CDR3 region is CASRANYEQYF. In DNA, the CDR3 is TGTGCCAGCAGGGCTAACTACGAGCAGTACTTC. V and J are TRBV6-1 and TRBJ2-7; no reliable D call. This CDR3 has 11 residues. Trimming pared 6 bases from V and 3 bases from J, leaving 6 bases between. The germline gives CDR1 MNHNS, CDR2 SASEGT.

This clonotype was seen more than once but under ten times. The V and J genes are TRBV30 and TRBJ1-5, with a possible D match to TRBD1 (5 bases). The ends were cut back, 2 bases at V and 3 bases at J, with 8 bases in the middle. This CDR3 comprises 13 residues. Germline loops: CDR1 GTSNPN, CDR2 SVGIG (reference sequence). The CDR3 bases are TGTGCCTGGAGTATACAGGACAATCAGCCCCAGCATTTT. Protein product: CAWSIQDNQPQHF. The full variable domain, its missing parts supplied by reference TRBV30 and TRBJ1-5, is SQTIHQWPATLVQPVGSPLSLECTVEGTSNPNLYWYRQAAGRGLQLLFYSVGIGQISSEVPQNLSASRPQDRQFILSSKKLLLSDSGFYLCAWSIQDNQPQHFGDGTRLSIL.

This clonotype was counted between two and nine times. CDR3 sequence reads: CASSEPGVGSPLHF. CDR3 in DNA: TGTGCCAGCAGTGAACCAGGGGTGGGTTCACCCCTCCACTTT. The rearrangement links TRBV25-1 to TRBJ1-6; a possible D gene is TRBD1 (6 bases). V was shortened by 2 bases and J by 9 bases, with 11 bases between the two germline ends. Germline loops: CDR1 MGHDK, CDR2 SYGVNS. The CDR3 is made up of 14 amino acids.

This clonotype was seen at least ten times. The CDR3 nucleotides are TGTGCCAGCAGGGGTAGACAGGGGTATTTGAATTCACCCCTCCACTTT. Encoded protein: CASRGRQGYLNSPLHF. The gene calls are TRBV2 and TRBJ1-6, with 8 bases matching TRBD1. Looked up from germline, CDR1 is SNHLY and CDR2 is FYNNEI. CDR3 size: 16 residues. J was trimmed by 7 bases and V by 6 bases; bases with no gene match: 11.